The 29 T cell receptor beta chains in this list originate from one sample, sequenced in a study of Ad26.COV2.S vaccination and SARS-CoV-2 variants. Method: immunoSEQ multiplex PCR; TCRdb's copy keeps in-frame clones and lacks some. Of some 480,000 clones in the sample, roughly 89% were seen once. The treatment was: some 19 received Ad26.COV2.S at low or high dose, single or two shots; 5 received placebo; per-sample allocation not given. Material that was analyzed had been drawn on day 63 after the first vaccine or placebo injection. The source material was peripheral blood, sampled in a trial of Ad26.COV2.S vaccine versus placebo. The receptors here all came from a person between 18 and 60 years old who received the Ad26.COV2.S COVID-19 vaccine or a placebo.

This chain connects TRBV28 to TRBJ2-6; D ambiguous. Germline CDR1 reads MDHEN; CDR2 reads SYDVKM. The CDR3 runs to 16 residues. Between the trimmed V and J ends, which lost 3 bases and 1 base, there was a span of 10 bases. Here the CDR3 reads CASSFLWSSGANVLTF. For the CDR3, the DNA is TGTGCCAGCAGTTTTCTCTGGTCATCTGGGGCCAACGTCCTGACTTTC.

The CDR3 protein is CASSMLGRYNEQFF. In DNA form, the CDR3 reads TGTGCCAGTAGTATGCTGGGACGGTACAATGAGCAGTTCTTC. This chain uses TRBV19 with TRBJ2-1; either TRBD1 or TRBD2 may fit D (5 bases each). The germline V gene encodes CDR1 LNHDA and CDR2 SQIVND (reference sequence). Trimming pared 3 bases from V and 4 bases from J, leaving 10 bases between. The CDR3 has 14 amino acids.

The V gene is TRBV9, the J gene TRBJ2-1, with TRBD2 matching 11 bases. V lost 6 bases, J lost 6 bases, and 8 bases stayed unmatched. The germline V gene has CDR1 SGDLS and CDR2 YYNGEE. The CDR3 totals 15 residues. CDR3 sequence (DNA): TGTGCCAGCACCAAAAGACTAGCGGGAAGCAATGAGCAGTTCTTC. Its protein is CASTKRLAGSNEQFF.

The chain couples TRBV19 to TRBJ1-4, with D unclear. Trimming shortened V by 6 bases and J by 8 bases, and 13 bases separated the two germline ends. CDR3 length: 13 residues. Looked up from germline, CDR1 is LNHDA and CDR2 is SQIVND (reference sequence). The CDR3, as DNA: TGTGCCAGTAGGTGGTTCCCGGGGGAAAAACTGTTTTTT. Translated, it gives CASRWFPGEKLFF.

The V call is TRBV10-3, the J call TRBJ2-1; D gene unclear. V dropped 2 bases and J dropped 8 bases, with 4 bases sitting between them. The CDR3 runs to 11 residues. CDR1 and CDR2 from the germline V gene are ENHRY and SYGVKD. CDR3 nucleotides: TGTGCCATCAGTGAGGTGGATGAGCAGTTCTTC. It encodes CAISEVDEQFF.

The chain combines TRBV5-4 with TRBJ1-2, with D maybe TRBD1 (5 bases). Per germline, CDR1 SGHNT and CDR2 YYREEE (reference sequence). The V and J ends lost 5 bases and 0 bases respectively, with 11 bases between them. This CDR3 is built from 14 residues. The CDR3 bases are TGTGCCAGCAGACAGGAGACAGCTAACTATGGCTACACCTTC. It yields the protein CASRQETANYGYTF.

V usage is TRBV27 and J usage is TRBJ1-5; the D is unclear. This CDR3 spans 12 amino acids. The germline V gene has CDR1 MNHEY and CDR2 SMNVEV (reference sequence). With 4 bases removed from V and 5 bases from J, the gap between germline ends came to 6 bases. In nucleotides, the CDR3 is TGTGCCAGCAGTTCGCAGCATCAGCCCCAGCATTTT. Translating it yields CASSSQHQPQHF.

The rearrangement links TRBV5-6 to TRBJ2-2, with a weak D call TRBD2 (6 bases). V was trimmed by 4 bases and J by 5 bases, leaving 21 bases between them. The CDR3 is made up of 17 amino acids. Looked up from germline, CDR1 is SGHDT and CDR2 is YYEEEE. The CDR3 sequence is CASSTSGPPWGTGELFF. Here the CDR3 DNA reads TGTGCCAGCAGCACAAGCGGGCCGCCCTGGGGAACCGGGGAGCTGTTTTTT.

The chain carries TRBV11-2 and TRBJ1-2, with D hard to call. V lost 3 bases and J lost 4, with 12 bases in between. Per the germline V gene, CDR1 is SGHAT and CDR2 is FQNNGV. CDR3 length: 14 residues. The chain's CDR3 is CASSFSGSAYGYTF. Written as DNA, the CDR3 is TGTGCCAGCAGCTTTTCCGGAAGCGCCTATGGCTACACCTTC.

This chain connects TRBV24-1 to TRBJ2-1, with D perhaps TRBD2 (6 bases). CDR1 is KGHDR, CDR2 SFDVKD, per germline. The CDR3 sequence is 17 residues long. The V gene lost 4 bases and the J gene lost 0 bases, with 15 bases spanning the gap. Here the CDR3 reads CATSDPRRGSSYNEQFF. The CDR3, as DNA: TGTGCCACCAGTGACCCCAGGAGGGGAAGCTCCTACAATGAGCAGTTCTTC.

The chain joins TRBV5-1 to TRBJ1-1; D gene ambiguous. Germline V gene sequence: CDR1 SGHRS, CDR2 YFSETQ. Deletions cut 4 bases from V and 3 bases from J, with 13 bases between. The CDR3 spans 14 residues. The CDR3 region is CASSRIDRDTEAFF. The CDR3 DNA reads as TGCGCCAGCAGCCGCATCGACCGGGACACTGAAGCTTTCTTT.

This chain links TRBV11-2 with TRBJ1-4; weak D call: TRBD1 (5 bases). CDR3 length: 15 amino acids. With 0 bases removed from V and 8 bases from J, the gap between germline ends came to 13 bases. The germline V gene encodes CDR1 SGHAT and CDR2 FQNNGV. CDR3 loop: CASSLDWGVGEKLFF. CDR3 bases: TGTGCCAGCAGCTTAGATTGGGGGGTCGGGGAAAAACTGTTTTTT.

The chain recombines TRBV23-1 with TRBJ1-5; D is unresolved. TRBV23-1 is reported as an ORF; its role is uncertain. Trimming took off 7 bases at V and 5 bases at J, with 15 bases between the two ends. This CDR3 region has 14 residues. The CDR3 protein is CASTPGVRDQPQHF. The CDR3 DNA reads as TGCGCCAGCACCCCTGGAGTGCGTGATCAGCCCCAGCATTTT.

The rearrangement links TRBV21-1 to TRBJ1-1. TRBV21-1 is reported as a pseudogene. The CDR3 length is 15 residues. DNA for the CDR3: TGTGCCAGCACCCCAGCGATCCCATTGAACACTGAAGCTTTCTTT. This gives the protein CASTPAIPLNTEAFF.

This clone has only one observation. The V call is TRBV3-1 (or the pseudogene TRBV3-2), the J call TRBJ2-1; no clear D. Deletions cut 1 base from V and 3 bases from J, with 10 bases between. The germline V gene has CDR1 LGHDT and CDR2 YNNKEL (reference sequence). This CDR3 has 15 amino acids. The CDR3 sequence: CASSQAPRDYNEQFF. The CDR3 nucleotides read TGTGCCAGCAGCCAAGCCCCTCGAGACTACAATGAGCAGTTCTTC.

The V call is TRBV6-2 or TRBV6-3, the J call TRBJ1-5; D call uncertain. The CDR3 contains 14 residues. V lost 6 bases to trimming and J lost 6 bases, with 15 bases between them. Germline CDR1 is MNHEY and CDR2 is SVGEGT. The CDR3 coding sequence is TGTGCCAGCAGCCCCCCCGCGGATTCTCAGCCCCAGCATTTT. It encodes CASSPPADSQPQHF.

The chain couples TRBV19 to TRBJ1-2; no firm D call. The V end lost 8 bases, the J end lost 6 bases, and 7 bases lay between the germline ends. CDR3 length: 10 residues. In germline, CDR1 is LNHDA, CDR2 SQIVND (reference sequence). This CDR3 is CASGSNGYTF. CDR3 nucleotide sequence: TGTGCCAGTGGGTCGAATGGCTACACCTTC.

V gene TRBV6-2 or TRBV6-3 combines with J gene TRBJ1-5; D may be TRBD1 (6 bases). The germline V gene encodes CDR1 MNHEY and CDR2 SVGEGT. V was clipped by 6 bases and J by 7 bases, with 19 bases between them. The CDR3 loop spans 15 amino acids. The CDR3 sequence: CASSRRGQGRQPQHF. The CDR3 nucleotides are TGTGCCAGCAGCAGACGGGGGCAGGGTCGCCAGCCCCAGCATTTT.

The V and J genes are TRBV7-3 and TRBJ1-6, with D possibly TRBD1 on 6 matching bases. Germline V CDR1 and CDR2: SGHTA, FQGTGA. The V end lost 1 base, the J end lost 7 bases, and 8 bases lay between the germline ends. This CDR3 has 14 residues. This CDR3 reads CASSLNGQNSPLHF. The CDR3 nucleotides read TGTGCCAGCAGCTTAAACGGACAGAATTCACCCCTCCACTTT. Using reference TRBV7-3 and TRBJ1-6 for the parts outside the CDR3, the full variable domain is GAGVSQTPSNKVTEKGKYVELRCDPISGHTALYWYRQSLGQGPEFLIYFQGTGAADDSGLPNDRFFAVRPEGSVSTLKIQRTERGDSAVYLCASSLNGQNSPLHFGNGTRLTVT.

The V gene is TRBV3-1 (or the pseudogene TRBV3-2), the J gene TRBJ1-5; TRBD1 matches at 8 bases. The CDR3 has 14 residues. Germline CDR1 is LGHDT and CDR2 is YNNKEL (reference sequence). V lost 4 bases, J lost 7 bases, and 6 bases stayed unmatched. This CDR3 is CASSLNRGRQPQHF. Here the CDR3 DNA reads TGTGCCAGCAGCCTTAACAGGGGGAGGCAGCCCCAGCATTTT.

The J gene is TRBJ1-1, the V gene TRBV5-1; D ambiguous. The CDR3 covers 15 residues. Trimming cost V 0 bases and J 5 bases, with 14 bases left between them. CDR1 and CDR2 (germline): SGHRS, YFSETQ. CDR3 DNA sequence: TGCGCCAGCAGCTTGGATAGGCCATCCGGAACTGAAGCTTTCTTT. Its translation: CASSLDRPSGTEAFF.

The V gene is TRBV10-3, the J gene TRBJ2-7, with a tentative D call TRBD2 (5 bases). Looked up from germline, CDR1 is ENHRY and CDR2 is SYGVKD. V was shortened by 3 bases and J by 4 bases, with 7 bases between the two germline ends. This CDR3 has 12 residues. The CDR3 nucleotides read TGTGCCATCAGTGAAGGGAGTTACGAGCAGTACTTC. Encoded protein: CAISEGSYEQYF.

V usage is TRBV6-5 and J usage is TRBJ2-3; TRBD2 agrees at 8 bases. Germline-derived CDR1 and CDR2 are MNHEY and SVGAGI. The CDR3 covers 15 residues. The V and J ends lost 6 bases and 1 base, in that order; junction bases with no gene match: 6. CDR3 bases: TGTGCCAGCAGGATGGCGGGAGGTCGCACAGATACGCAGTATTTT. Protein sequence: CASRMAGGRTDTQYF.

The table lists this clone with a few counts. The chain is built from TRBV7-3 and TRBJ2-2; D not resolved. The CDR3 sequence is 13 residues long. Germline V gene sequence: CDR1 SGHTA, CDR2 FQGTGA. V gave up 4 bases and J gave up 6 bases, with 9 bases separating them. CDR3 sequence reads: CASSSSGAGELFF. The DNA of the CDR3 is TGTGCCAGCAGCTCTTCTGGCGCCGGGGAGCTGTTTTTT.

The rearrangement uses TRBV11-3 and TRBJ2-7, with D perhaps matching TRBD1 or TRBD2 (6 bases each). The CDR3 is made up of 15 amino acids. The ends were cut back, 0 bases at V and 0 bases at J, with 9 bases in the middle. Germline V gives CDR1 SGHNT, CDR2 YENEEA. CDR3 amino acids: CASSLDRGLSYEQYF. The CDR3 nucleotides are TGTGCCAGCAGCTTAGACAGGGGACTCTCCTACGAGCAGTACTTC. The full variable domain, with the rest looked up from reference TRBV11-3 and TRBJ2-7, is EAGVVQSPRYKIIEKKQPVAFWCNPISGHNTLYWYLQNLGQGPELLIRYENEEAVDDSQLPKDRFSAERLKGVDSTLKIQPAELGDSAVYLCASSLDRGLSYEQYFGPGTRLTVT.

The chain joins TRBV6-5 to TRBJ2-3, with D possibly being TRBD2 (5 bases). V shed 2 bases and J shed 0 bases, with 6 bases lying between them. The CDR3 consists of 14 residues. The V gene's germline CDR1 is MNHEY and CDR2 SVGAGI. The CDR3 is CASSYGGSTDTQYF. The DNA for the CDR3 is TGTGCCAGCAGTTACGGCGGGAGCACAGATACGCAGTATTTT.

The V gene is TRBV7-2, the J gene TRBJ2-1, with TRBD1 as a possible D gene (5 bases). The CDR3 spans 14 residues. Germline lookup yields CDR1 SGHTA and CDR2 FQGNSA. V was clipped by 0 bases and J by 8 bases, with 11 bases between them. CDR3 coding DNA: TGTGCCAGCAGCTTAGCGCAGGGTTTCCATGAGCAGTTCTTC. Protein product: CASSLAQGFHEQFF.

This chain uses TRBV7-2 with TRBJ2-5; 8 bases map to TRBD2. Germline V gene lookup returns CDR1 SGHTA and CDR2 FQGNSA. J lost 1 base, V lost 2 bases, and 3 bases had no gene match. The length of the CDR3 is 15 residues. DNA of the CDR3: TGTGCCAGCAGCTTAAGTAGCGGGACCCAAGAGACCCAGTACTTC. Translated: CASSLSSGTQETQYF.

This chain links TRBV28 with TRBJ1-2, with 7 nucleotides matching TRBD1. Germline CDR1 MDHEN, CDR2 SYDVKM. This CDR3 has 13 amino acids. The J segment lost 7 bases and the V segment lost 6 bases, leaving 8 bases of the junction unmatched. CDR3 loop: CASRRLTGSGYTF. The CDR3 nucleotides are TGTGCCAGCAGACGGCTGACAGGGAGTGGCTACACCTTC.